This TCR beta chain was observed in a study of CD8 T cells in ankylosing spondylitis. Germline CDR1 and CDR2: LGHNA and YSLEER. V lost 1 base to trimming and J lost 5 bases, with 12 bases between them. The CDR3 has 14 amino acids. Libraries of TCR beta came from quantitative 5'-RACE with molecular barcodes. MiXCR, applied by TCRdb to the 5' RACE reads, yields one record per CDR3 protein. The sample consists of 200,000 to 250,000 distinct CDR3 sequences, less than 9.5% of them appearing once. This clonotype was recorded at least ten times. Sequencing used blood, either unsorted or a sorted T cell fraction (not recorded which). The sequence derives from a female donor with ankylosing spondylitis or in good health (not recorded which). This chain links TRBV4-3 with TRBJ2-7, with D perhaps TRBD2 (6 bases). CDR3 sequence (DNA): TGCGCCAGCAGCCAAGTGGGGGGAAGCGACGAGCAGTACTTC. Its translation is CASSQVGGSDEQYF.